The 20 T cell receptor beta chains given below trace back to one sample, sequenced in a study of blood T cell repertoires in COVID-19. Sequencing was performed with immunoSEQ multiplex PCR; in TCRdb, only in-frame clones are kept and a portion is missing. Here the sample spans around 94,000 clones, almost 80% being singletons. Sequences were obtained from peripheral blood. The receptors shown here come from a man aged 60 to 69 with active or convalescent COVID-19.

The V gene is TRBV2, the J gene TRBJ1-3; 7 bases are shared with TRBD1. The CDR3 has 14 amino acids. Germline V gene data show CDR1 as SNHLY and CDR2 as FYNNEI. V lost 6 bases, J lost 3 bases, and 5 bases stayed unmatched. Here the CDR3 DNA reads TGTGCCAGCAGCCAAGACAGGGTTGGAAACACCATATATTTT. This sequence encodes CASSQDRVGNTIYF.

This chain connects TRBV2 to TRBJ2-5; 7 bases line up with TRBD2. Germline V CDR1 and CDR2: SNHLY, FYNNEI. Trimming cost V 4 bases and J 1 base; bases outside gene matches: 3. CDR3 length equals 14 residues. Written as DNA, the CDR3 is TGTGCCAGCAGTGGGCGGGAGCCCCAAGAGACCCAGTACTTC. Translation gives CASSGREPQETQYF. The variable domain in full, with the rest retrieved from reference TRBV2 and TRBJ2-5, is EPEVTQTPSHQVTQMGQEVILRCVPISNHLYFYWYRQILGQKVEFLVSFYNNEISEKSEIFDDQFSVERPDGSNFTLKIRSTKLEDSAMYFCASSGREPQETQYFGPGTRLLVL.

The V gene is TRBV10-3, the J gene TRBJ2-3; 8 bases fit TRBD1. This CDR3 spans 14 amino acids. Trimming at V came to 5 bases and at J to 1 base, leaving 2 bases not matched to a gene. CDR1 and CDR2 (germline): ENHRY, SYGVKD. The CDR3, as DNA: TGTGCCATCAGTAAGGGACAGGGCACAGATACGCAGTATTTT. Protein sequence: CAISKGQGTDTQYF.

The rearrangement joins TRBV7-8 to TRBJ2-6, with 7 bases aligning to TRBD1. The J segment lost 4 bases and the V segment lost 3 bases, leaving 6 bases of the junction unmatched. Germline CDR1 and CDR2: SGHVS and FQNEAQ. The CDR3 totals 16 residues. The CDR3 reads CASSFTGARGANVLTF. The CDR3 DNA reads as TGTGCCAGCAGCTTCACAGGGGCGAGGGGGGCCAACGTCCTGACTTTC.

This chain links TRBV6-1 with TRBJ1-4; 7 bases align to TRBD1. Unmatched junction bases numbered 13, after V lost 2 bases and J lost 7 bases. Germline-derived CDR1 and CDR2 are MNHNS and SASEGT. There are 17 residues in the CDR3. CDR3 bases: TGTGCCAGCAGTGAACCCGTAGCGGTAGGGGGCAGTGAAAAACTGTTTTTT. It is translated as CASSEPVAVGGSEKLFF.

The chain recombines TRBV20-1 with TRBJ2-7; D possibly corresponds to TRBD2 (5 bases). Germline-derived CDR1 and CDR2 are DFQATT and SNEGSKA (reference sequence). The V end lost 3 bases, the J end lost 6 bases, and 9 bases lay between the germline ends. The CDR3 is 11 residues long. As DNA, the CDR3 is TGCAGTGCTAGCTCCGGGATCGAGCAGTACGTC. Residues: CSASSGIEQYV.

The CDR3 is CASSQDTAADTQYF. In nucleotides, the CDR3 is TGCGCCAGCAGCCAAGATACGGCGGCAGATACGCAGTATTTT. The chain has TRBV4-3 and TRBJ2-3, with D hard to call. V lost 0 bases to trimming and J lost 4 bases, with 8 bases between them. The CDR3 length is 14 residues. Germline V gives CDR1 LGHNA, CDR2 YSLEER.

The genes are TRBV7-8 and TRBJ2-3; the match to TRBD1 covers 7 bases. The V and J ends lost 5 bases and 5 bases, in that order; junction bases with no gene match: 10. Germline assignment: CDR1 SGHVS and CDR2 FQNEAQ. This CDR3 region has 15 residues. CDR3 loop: CASSQTGVIGDTQYF. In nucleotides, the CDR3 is TGTGCCAGCAGCCAAACAGGGGTAATCGGAGATACGCAGTATTTT. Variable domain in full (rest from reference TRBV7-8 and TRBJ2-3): GAGVSQSPRYKVAKRGQDVALRCDPISGHVSLFWYQQALGQGPEFLTYFQNEAQLDKSGLPSDRFFAERPEGSVSTLKIQRTQQEDSAVYLCASSQTGVIGDTQYFGPGTRLTVL.

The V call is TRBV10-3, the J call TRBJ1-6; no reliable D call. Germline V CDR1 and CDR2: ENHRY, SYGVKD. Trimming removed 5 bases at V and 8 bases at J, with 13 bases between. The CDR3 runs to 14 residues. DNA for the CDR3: TGTGCCATCAGTCCGGGCCTAGCCCATTCACCCCTCCACTTT. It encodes CAISPGLAHSPLHF.

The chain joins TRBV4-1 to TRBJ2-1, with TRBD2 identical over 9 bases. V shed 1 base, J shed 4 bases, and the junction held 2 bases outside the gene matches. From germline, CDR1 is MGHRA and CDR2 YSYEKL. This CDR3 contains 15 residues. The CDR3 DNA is TGCGCCAGCAGCCAAGCTAGCGGGAATTACAATGAGCAGTTCTTC. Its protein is CASSQASGNYNEQFF.

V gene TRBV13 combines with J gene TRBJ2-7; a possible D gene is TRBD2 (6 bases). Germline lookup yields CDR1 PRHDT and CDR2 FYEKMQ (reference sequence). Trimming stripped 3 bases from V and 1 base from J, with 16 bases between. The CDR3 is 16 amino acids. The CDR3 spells CASSFLEGYPSYEQYV. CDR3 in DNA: TGTGCCAGCAGCTTTTTGGAGGGCTACCCTTCCTACGAGCAGTACGTC.

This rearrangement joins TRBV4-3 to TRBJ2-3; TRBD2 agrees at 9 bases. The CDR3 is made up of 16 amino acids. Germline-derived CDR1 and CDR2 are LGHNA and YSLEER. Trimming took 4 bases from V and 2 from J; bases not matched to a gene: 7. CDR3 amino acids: CASSPWSSGDTDTQYF. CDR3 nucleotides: TGCGCCAGCAGCCCGTGGTCTAGCGGGGACACAGATACGCAGTATTTT.

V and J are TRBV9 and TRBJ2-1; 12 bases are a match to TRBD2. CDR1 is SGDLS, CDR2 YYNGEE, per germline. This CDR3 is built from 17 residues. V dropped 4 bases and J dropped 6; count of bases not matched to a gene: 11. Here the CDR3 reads CASSPRTSGTWFNEQFF. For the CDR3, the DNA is TGTGCCAGCAGCCCAAGGACTAGCGGGACGTGGTTCAATGAGCAGTTCTTC.

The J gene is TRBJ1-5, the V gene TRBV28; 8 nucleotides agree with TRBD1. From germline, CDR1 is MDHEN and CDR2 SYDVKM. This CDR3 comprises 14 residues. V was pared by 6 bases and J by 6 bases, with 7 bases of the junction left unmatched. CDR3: CASSTVTGGQPQHF. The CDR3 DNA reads TGTGCCAGCAGCACCGTTACAGGGGGTCAGCCCCAGCATTTT.

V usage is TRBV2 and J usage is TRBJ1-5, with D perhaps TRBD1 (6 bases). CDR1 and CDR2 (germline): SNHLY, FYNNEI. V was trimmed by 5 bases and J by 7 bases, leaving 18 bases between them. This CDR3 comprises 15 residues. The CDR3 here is CASSSRTASGQPQHF. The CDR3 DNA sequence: TGTGCCAGCAGTTCTAGGACAGCCAGTGGACAGCCCCAGCATTTT.

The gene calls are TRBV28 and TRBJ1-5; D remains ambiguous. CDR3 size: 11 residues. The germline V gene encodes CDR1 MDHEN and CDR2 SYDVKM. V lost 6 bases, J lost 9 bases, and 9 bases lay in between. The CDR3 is CASSITGPQHF. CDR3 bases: TGTGCCAGCAGCATAACGGGGCCCCAGCATTTT.

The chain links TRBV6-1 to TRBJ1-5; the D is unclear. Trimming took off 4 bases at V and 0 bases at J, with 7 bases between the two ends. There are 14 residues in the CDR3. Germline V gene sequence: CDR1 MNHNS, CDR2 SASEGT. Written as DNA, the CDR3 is TGTGCCAGCAGTGGAGCATATAGCAATCAGCCCCAGCATTTT. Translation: CASSGAYSNQPQHF.

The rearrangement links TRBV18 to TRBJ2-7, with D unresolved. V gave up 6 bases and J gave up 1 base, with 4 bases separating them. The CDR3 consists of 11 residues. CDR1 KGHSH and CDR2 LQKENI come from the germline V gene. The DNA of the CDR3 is TGTGCCAGCTCTCTATCCTACGAGCAGTACGTC. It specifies CASSLSYEQYV.

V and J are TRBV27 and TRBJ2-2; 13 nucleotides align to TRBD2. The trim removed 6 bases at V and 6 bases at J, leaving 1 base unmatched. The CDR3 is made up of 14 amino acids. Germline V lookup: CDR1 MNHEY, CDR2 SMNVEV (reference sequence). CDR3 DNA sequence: TGTGCCAGCAGAGGACTAGCGGGAGCCGGGGAGCTGTTTTTT. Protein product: CASRGLAGAGELFF.

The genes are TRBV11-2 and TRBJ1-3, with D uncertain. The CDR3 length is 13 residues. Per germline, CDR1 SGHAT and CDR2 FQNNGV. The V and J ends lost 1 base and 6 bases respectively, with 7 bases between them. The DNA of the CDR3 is TGTGCCAGCAGCTTAGCCTCACTAAACACCATATATTTT. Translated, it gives CASSLASLNTIYF.